The clone carrying this TCR beta chain was recorded a few times. The V and J ends lost 5 bases and 16 bases, in that order; junction bases with no gene match: 7. The CDR3 covers 12 residues. Germline lookup yields CDR1 SGHTA and CDR2 FQGTGA. This specimen belongs to a study of blood T cell repertoires in COVID-19. In the study overall: The United States, Italy and Spain were the sources of the acute and convalescent COVID-19 samples. Sources were T cells, B-cell-depleted T cells, or PBMCs; the material itself was cDNA or gDNA.

Per the original data handling: Scientists estimated how many nucleated cells there were by amplifying reference gene primers. This table comes from immunoSEQ multiplex PCR, and its TCRdb copy is limited to in-frame clones, with some not included. Clone size and V and J calls were adopted from that table, with D and trimming inferred from the DNA. The sample lists about 250,000 clones, more than 80% seen once, with less than 3% in the top ten. The material sequenced was peripheral blood. The clonotype comes from a woman in her thirties with active or convalescent COVID-19. The chain couples TRBV7-3 to TRBJ1-6, with TRBD1 matching 8 bases. CDR3 region: CASSRGQGILHF. The CDR3 bases are TGTGCCAGCAGCAGAGGACAGGGAATTCTCCACTTT.